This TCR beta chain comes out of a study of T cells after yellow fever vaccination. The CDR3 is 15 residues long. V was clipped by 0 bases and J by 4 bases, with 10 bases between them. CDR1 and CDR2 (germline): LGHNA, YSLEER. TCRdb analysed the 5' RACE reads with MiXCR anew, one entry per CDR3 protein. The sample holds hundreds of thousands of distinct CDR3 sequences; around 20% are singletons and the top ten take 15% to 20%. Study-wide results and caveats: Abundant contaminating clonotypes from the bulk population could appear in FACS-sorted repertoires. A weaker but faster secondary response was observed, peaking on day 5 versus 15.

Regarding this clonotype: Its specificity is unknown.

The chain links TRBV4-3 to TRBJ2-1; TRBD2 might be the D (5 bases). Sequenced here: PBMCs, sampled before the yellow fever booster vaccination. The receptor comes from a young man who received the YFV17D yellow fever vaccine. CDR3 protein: CASSQELGEYNEQFF. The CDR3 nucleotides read TGCGCCAGCAGCCAAGAACTGGGAGAGTACAATGAGCAGTTCTTC.